The 32 T cell receptor beta chains below were found in one sample sequenced in a study of graft-versus-host responses after intestinal transplantation. Only in-frame clones appear in the TCRdb table, and some are missing; sequencing was by immunoSEQ multiplex PCR. Of about 19,000 clones in the sample, roughly 72% were seen once. Both intraepithelial and lamina propria lymphocytes were released by processing graft tissue. This sample comprised ileum tissue, obtained 20 days after intestinal transplant. These receptors came from a human patient who received an intestinal transplant, so some T cells may come from the graft donor.

A word on this clone: Different DNA sequences within this sample yield the same CDR3. The DNA for the CDR3 is TGTGCCAGCAGTTTAAGCAGGTCCTACGAGCAGTACTTC. This translates into CASSLSRSYEQYF. The chain recombines TRBV27 with TRBJ2-7; D gene ambiguous. V lost 2 bases and J 1 base, leaving 6 bases between the germline ends. The CDR3 loop spans 13 amino acids. Per germline, CDR1 MNHEY and CDR2 SMNVEV (reference sequence).

V gene TRBV7-9 combines with J gene TRBJ2-3; the D gene is possibly TRBD1 (6 bases). The V gene's germline CDR1 is SEHNR and CDR2 FQNEAQ (reference sequence). Trimming removed 3 bases from V and 6 bases from J, with 10 bases in between. This CDR3 has 13 residues. The CDR3 loop reads CASSFVGADTQYF. CDR3 nucleotides: TGTGCCAGCAGCTTCGTGGGGGCCGATACGCAGTATTTT. The variable domain in full, with the rest retrieved from reference TRBV7-9 and TRBJ2-3, is DTGVSQNPRHKITKRGQNVTFRCDPISEHNRLYWYRQTLGQGPEFLTYFQNEAQLEKSRLLSDRFSAERPKGSFSTLEIQRTEQGDSAMYLCASSFVGADTQYFGPGTRLTVL.

The chain recombines TRBV6-7 with TRBJ1-2; tentative D call: TRBD1 (6 bases). TRBV6-7 carries the ORF label, with uncertain function. Trimming cost V 6 bases and J 2 bases, with 10 bases left between them. The CDR3 has 13 amino acids. CDR3 region: CASSHTGNYGYTF. The CDR3 DNA sequence: TGTGCCAGCAGCCACACAGGGAACTATGGCTACACCTTC.

This chain uses TRBV9 with TRBJ1-2; weak D call: TRBD1 (5 bases). CDR3 length: 15 residues. With 0 bases removed from V and 0 bases from J, the gap between germline ends came to 9 bases. CDR1 and CDR2 from the germline V gene are SGDLS and YYNGEE. The CDR3 loop reads CASSVGAGPNYGYTF. CDR3 DNA: TGTGCCAGCAGCGTAGGTGCGGGGCCTAACTATGGCTACACCTTC.

The chain is built from TRBV5-6 and TRBJ2-3, with TRBD1 as a possible D gene (6 bases). The CDR3 contains 14 residues. With 2 bases removed from V and 2 bases from J, the gap between germline ends came to 9 bases. Looked up from germline, CDR1 is SGHDT and CDR2 is YYEEEE. The CDR3 here is CASSLQGTTDTQYF. CDR3 DNA: TGTGCCAGCAGCTTACAGGGAACCACAGATACGCAGTATTTT.

The rearrangement joins TRBV6-5 to TRBJ2-5; D remains ambiguous. The CDR3 covers 14 residues. Germline loops: CDR1 MNHEY, CDR2 SVGAGI. V lost 1 base and J lost 3, with 9 bases in between. The CDR3 DNA follows: TGTGCCAGCAGTTACTTTGGCCAAGAAGAGACCCAGTACTTC. Translating it yields CASSYFGQEETQYF.

This clone was detected only once. The chain is built from TRBV4-2 and TRBJ1-4; 9 nucleotides line up with TRBD1. Germline assignment: CDR1 LGHNA and CDR2 YNFKEQ. The CDR3 loop spans 13 amino acids. The J segment lost 8 bases and the V segment lost 8 bases, leaving 6 bases of the junction unmatched. The CDR3 is CASSTGGGEKLFF. In nucleotides, the CDR3 is TGTGCCAGCTCGACAGGGGGGGGAGAAAAACTGTTTTTT.

The V call is TRBV25-1, the J call TRBJ1-2; a possible D gene is TRBD1 (6 bases). Germline V gene data show CDR1 as MGHDK and CDR2 as SYGVNS. Trimming stripped 1 base from V and 0 bases from J, with 18 bases between. The CDR3 spans 18 residues. The CDR3 DNA follows: TGTGCCAGCAGTGAATTGGCGCAGGGGTTTGTGGCTAACTATGGCTACACCTTC. This encodes CASSELAQGFVANYGYTF.

This chain joins TRBV4-3 and TRBJ1-1; D not resolved. The CDR3 covers 17 residues. The V and J ends lost 1 base and 0 bases respectively, with 15 bases between them. Germline V gives CDR1 LGHNA, CDR2 YSLEER. The CDR3 DNA sequence: TGCGCCAGCAGCCAAGTAGTTGTAGCTTCAGTGAACACTGAAGCTTTCTTT. The encoded protein is CASSQVVVASVNTEAFF.

The J gene is TRBJ2-7, the V gene TRBV4-2; D possibly corresponds to TRBD2 (6 bases). Trimming took off 0 bases at V and 2 bases at J, with 8 bases between the two ends. This CDR3 has 14 amino acids. Per the germline V gene, CDR1 is LGHNA and CDR2 is YNFKEQ. The CDR3 loop is CASSQDSGAYEQYF. In DNA form, the CDR3 reads TGTGCCAGCAGCCAAGATAGCGGAGCCTACGAGCAGTACTTC.

This chain joins TRBV10-2 and TRBJ1-2; the D is unclear. Trimming pared 0 bases from V and 0 bases from J, leaving 5 bases between. The CDR3 spans 14 residues. Germline loops: CDR1 WSHSY, CDR2 SAAADI. The CDR3 spells CASSESGANYGYTF. Here the CDR3 DNA reads TGCGCCAGCAGTGAGTCGGGCGCTAACTATGGCTACACCTTC.

This chain joins TRBV5-4 and TRBJ2-1, with TRBD1 matching over 7 bases. Germline CDR1 reads SGHNT; CDR2 reads YYREEE (reference sequence). The CDR3 is 15 amino acids. Germline trimming cut 1 base from V and 0 bases from J; bases unmatched to any gene: 1. In DNA, the CDR3 is TGTGCCAGCAGCTTGACAGGGGACTCCTACAATGAGCAGTTCTTC. Translated, it gives CASSLTGDSYNEQFF. The full variable domain, its missing parts supplied by reference TRBV5-4 and TRBJ2-1, is ETGVTQSPTHLIKTRGQQVTLRCSSQSGHNTVSWYQQALGQGPQFIFQYYREEENGRGNFPPRFSGLQFPNYSSELNVNALELDDSALYLCASSLTGDSYNEQFFGPGTRLTVL.

The chain carries TRBV18 and TRBJ1-3, with D perhaps matching TRBD1 (6 bases). Germline-derived CDR1 and CDR2 are KGHSH and LQKENI. V was cut by 5 bases and J by 0 bases, with 14 bases left in between. The CDR3 loop spans 16 amino acids. The CDR3, as DNA: TGTGCCAGCTCATCGCAACAGGGAAACTCTGGAAACACCATATATTTT. Its protein product is CASSSQQGNSGNTIYF.

This clone came up a few times. In the same sample, other DNA sequences code for this CDR3. This chain joins TRBV6-1 and TRBJ1-1; D ambiguous. Trimming took 8 bases from V and 1 from J, leaving 11 bases between them. The CDR3 sequence is 13 residues long. The germline gives CDR1 MNHNS, CDR2 SASEGT. The CDR3 spells CASSPGGNTEAFF. In nucleotides, the CDR3 is TGTGCCAGCTCTCCAGGAGGGAACACTGAAGCTTTCTTT.

The chain is built from TRBV30 and TRBJ1-1; D gene uncertain. The CDR3 is 13 residues long. Germline-derived CDR1 and CDR2 are GTSNPN and SVGIG (reference sequence). Between the trimmed V and J ends, which lost 1 base and 2 bases, there was a span of 8 bases. This chain's CDR3 is CAWSDGLNTEAFF. CDR3 in DNA: TGTGCCTGGAGTGACGGTCTAAACACTGAAGCTTTCTTT.

V and J are TRBV4-1 and TRBJ1-1, with 7 bases matching TRBD1. The CDR3 has 14 amino acids. The germline CDR1 and CDR2 sequences are MGHRA and YSYEKL. The junction had 3 bases not matched to a gene; V was cut back by 2 bases and J by 3 bases. CDR3 residues: CASSQRQGYTEAFF. DNA for the CDR3: TGCGCCAGCAGCCAACGACAGGGTTACACTGAAGCTTTCTTT.

J is TRBJ2-5 and V is TRBV30; 8 nucleotides agree with TRBD2. Trimming at V came to 0 bases and at J to 5 bases, leaving 5 bases not matched to a gene. Germline values: CDR1 GTSNPN, CDR2 SVGIG (reference sequence). The CDR3 loop spans 14 amino acids. The DNA for the CDR3 is TGTGCCTGGAGTGTACTAGCGGAGGGGGAGACCCAGTACTTC. Its translation: CAWSVLAEGETQYF.

The DNA for the CDR3 is TGTGCCATCAGTGAGTCAGGGACAGCTCACAATCAGCCCCAGCATTTT. Amino acid sequence: CAISESGTAHNQPQHF. V is TRBV10-3 and J is TRBJ1-5; 7 nucleotides align to TRBD1. Germline trimming cut 0 bases from V and 3 bases from J; bases unmatched to any gene: 5. The CDR3 totals 16 residues. Germline CDR1 and CDR2: ENHRY and SYGVKD.

The chain recombines TRBV4-1 with TRBJ2-7, with 10 bases lining up with TRBD2. CDR3 length: 15 amino acids. Germline CDR1 MGHRA, CDR2 YSYEKL. J gave up 7 bases and V 8 bases, and 14 bases lay outside the gene matches. The CDR3 loop is CASSSSGRAPREQYF. CDR3 nucleotides: TGCGCCAGCTCCTCAAGCGGGAGGGCCCCCAGGGAGCAGTACTTC.

The sample holds a few counts of this clone. The V and J genes are TRBV6-6 and TRBJ2-7, with 7 bases fitting TRBD2. The germline CDR1 and CDR2 sequences are MNHNY and SVGAGI (reference sequence). This CDR3 is built from 15 residues. The trim removed 2 bases at V and 0 bases at J, leaving 4 bases unmatched. The CDR3 DNA is TGTGCCAGCAGTTACCCGGGGGGTATCTCCTACGAGCAGTACTTC. This codes for CASSYPGGISYEQYF.

This clone was seen just once. The chain carries TRBV7-2 and TRBJ1-5, with a tentative D call TRBD1 (5 bases). Germline CDR1 SGHTA, CDR2 FQGNSA. The CDR3 covers 14 residues. Trimming removed 1 base from V and 8 bases from J, with 12 bases in between. CDR3 protein: CASSLVGGLEPQHF. As DNA, the CDR3 is TGTGCCAGCAGCTTAGTGGGGGGTTTGGAGCCCCAGCATTTT.

V usage is TRBV5-4 and J usage is TRBJ2-3; 9 nucleotides line up with TRBD2. The CDR3 totals 15 residues. With V trimmed by 4 bases and J by 2 bases, 5 bases remained unmatched. Germline-derived CDR1 and CDR2 are SGHNT and YYREEE (reference sequence). The chain's CDR3 is CASSLIAGVTDTQYF. CDR3 coding DNA: TGTGCCAGCAGCCTTATAGCGGGGGTCACAGATACGCAGTATTTT.

This chain links TRBV29-1 with TRBJ1-2; TRBD1 might be the D (6 bases). The germline V and J ends were trimmed by 2 bases and 4 bases, with 11 bases remaining between them. This CDR3 has 13 amino acids. Germline-derived CDR1 and CDR2 are SQVTM and ANQGSEA. The CDR3 bases are TGCAGCGTTGAAAGGGCAGGGGTCTATGGCTACACCTTC. Translated: CSVERAGVYGYTF.

The rearrangement joins TRBV29-1 to TRBJ1-2; D unresolved. The germline gives CDR1 SQVTM, CDR2 ANQGSEA. Trimming removed 4 bases from V and 5 bases from J, with 11 bases in between. The CDR3 extends over 12 amino acids. The CDR3 here is CSVARDGYGYTF. In DNA form, the CDR3 reads TGCAGCGTTGCGAGGGATGGGTATGGCTACACCTTC.

The CDR3 region is CASSFGQPQHF. Written as DNA, the CDR3 is TGTGCCAGCAGTTTCGGTCAGCCCCAGCATTTT. J is TRBJ1-5 and V is TRBV28; no clear D gene. There are 11 residues in the CDR3. The germline V gene encodes CDR1 MDHEN and CDR2 SYDVKM. Between the trimmed V and J ends, which lost 3 bases and 6 bases, there was a span of 3 bases.

The chain has TRBV2 and TRBJ1-5; D uncertain. The CDR3 totals 12 residues. Trimming pared 2 bases from V and 4 bases from J, leaving 3 bases between. The germline gives CDR1 SNHLY, CDR2 FYNNEI. The CDR3 is CASSEQNQPQHF. In DNA form, the CDR3 reads TGTGCCAGCAGTGAACAGAATCAGCCCCAGCATTTT. The full variable domain, rest sourced from reference TRBV2 and TRBJ1-5, is EPEVTQTPSHQVTQMGQEVILRCVPISNHLYFYWYRQILGQKVEFLVSFYNNEISEKSEIFDDQFSVERPDGSNFTLKIRSTKLEDSAMYFCASSEQNQPQHFGDGTRLSIL.

The chain recombines TRBV5-4 with TRBJ2-7; 7 bases are a match to TRBD1. The junction had 2 bases not matched to a gene; V was cut back by 3 bases and J by 5 bases. The CDR3 consists of 12 residues. CDR1 is SGHNT and CDR2 is YYREEE in the germline V gene (reference sequence). CDR3 in DNA: TGTGCCAGCAGCTGGGGACAGAACGAGCAGTACTTC. Its protein product is CASSWGQNEQYF.

This chain links TRBV5-1 with TRBJ2-7; 10 bases are a match to TRBD2. The CDR3 runs to 15 residues. Germline V CDR1 and CDR2: SGHRS, YFSETQ. The V and J ends lost 4 bases and 3 bases, in that order; junction bases with no gene match: 7. As DNA, the CDR3 is TGCGCCAGCAGCCCCCCTAGCGGGAGTCGCTACGAGCAGTACTTC. Residues: CASSPPSGSRYEQYF. The variable domain in full, completed from reference TRBV5-1 and TRBJ2-7, reads KAGVTQTPRYLIKTRGQQVTLSCSPISGHRSVSWYQQTPGQGLQFLFEYFSETQRNKGNFPGRFSGRQFSNSRSEMNVSTLELGDSALYLCASSPPSGSRYEQYFGPGTRLTVT.

The chain is built from TRBV5-4 and TRBJ1-5, with TRBD1 matching 10 bases. V lost 3 bases and J lost 2; bases outside the gene matches: 11. Per the germline V gene, CDR1 is SGHNT and CDR2 is YYREEE (reference sequence). The CDR3 spans 18 residues. Here the CDR3 reads CASSSEGQGRGGNQPQHF. The CDR3 DNA is TGTGCCAGCAGCTCGGAGGGACAGGGGAGAGGGGGCAATCAGCCCCAGCATTTT.

The CDR3 nucleotides are TGTGCCAGCAGTGCCGCACACCCTTTTTATGGCTACACCTTC. It codes for CASSAAHPFYGYTF. The chain recombines TRBV7-9 with TRBJ1-2; D gene ambiguous. The CDR3 length is 14 residues. The V gene lost 6 bases and the J gene lost 5 bases, with 16 bases spanning the gap. The germline gives CDR1 SEHNR, CDR2 FQNEAQ (reference sequence). Drawing the rest from reference TRBV7-9 and TRBJ1-2, the complete variable domain is DTGVSQNPRHKITKRGQNVTFRCDPISEHNRLYWYRQTLGQGPEFLTYFQNEAQLEKSRLLSDRFSAERPKGSFSTLEIQRTEQGDSAMYLCASSAAHPFYGYTFGSGTRLTVV.

The sample holds one count of this clone. The chain has TRBV4-2 and TRBJ2-1, with 7 bases that match TRBD2. The V gene's germline CDR1 is LGHNA and CDR2 YNFKEQ. The J segment lost 3 bases and the V segment lost 4 bases, leaving 12 bases of the junction unmatched. This CDR3 spans 17 amino acids. In DNA form, the CDR3 reads TGTGCCAGCAGCCTTCAAACAAGCGGGGAGGTCTACAATGAGCAGTTCTTC. This gives the protein CASSLQTSGEVYNEQFF.

This chain links TRBV30 with TRBJ2-5; unclear D gene. Trimming left V 0 bases short and J 5 bases short, with 7 bases between. The CDR3 loop spans 12 amino acids. The germline CDR1 and CDR2 sequences are GTSNPN and SVGIG (reference sequence). Written as DNA, the CDR3 is TGTGCCTGGAGTGTACTAAGGGAGACCCAGTACTTC. This translates into CAWSVLRETQYF.